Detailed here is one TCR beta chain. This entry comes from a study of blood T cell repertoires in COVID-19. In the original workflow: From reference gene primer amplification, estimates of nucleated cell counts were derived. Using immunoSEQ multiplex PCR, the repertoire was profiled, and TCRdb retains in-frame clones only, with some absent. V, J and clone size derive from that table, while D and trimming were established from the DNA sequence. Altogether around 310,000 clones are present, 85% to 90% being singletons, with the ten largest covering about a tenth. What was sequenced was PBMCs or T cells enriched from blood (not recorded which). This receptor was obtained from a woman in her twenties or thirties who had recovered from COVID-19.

CDR3 residues: CSAKGLAGASTGELFF. CDR3 in DNA: TGCAGCGCCAAGGGACTAGCGGGAGCGAGCACCGGGGAGCTGTTTTTT. The chain is built from TRBV29-1 and TRBJ2-2; the match to TRBD2 covers 14 bases. With 7 bases clipped from V and 4 bases from J, the junction kept 8 bases outside the gene matches. Germline CDR1 and CDR2: SQVTM and ANQGSEA. The CDR3 sequence is 16 residues long.